Each of the 30 T cell receptor beta chains below was sequenced from the same sample in a study of OX40 agonist ivuxolimab in advanced cancers. Clones were read by immunoSEQ multiplex PCR, and TCRdb kept only the in-frame ones, dropping some. The data hold some 11,000 clones, with 70% to 75% observed a single time. The sequenced sample was CD4+ or CD8+ T cells sorted from blood, obtained in a trial of the OX40 agonist ivuxolimab. Receptor source: an adult with an advanced solid tumor such as melanoma, head and neck, liver or kidney cancer.

There are a few counts of this clone. This chain joins TRBV7-8 and TRBJ1-1; D gene uncertain. V was shortened by 4 bases and J by 2 bases, with 14 bases between the two germline ends. CDR1 and CDR2 from the germline V gene are SGHVS and FQNEAQ. CDR3 size: 15 residues. The CDR3 DNA is TGTGCCAGCAGCTCCTCGAGGGCAACAAACACTGAAGCTTTCTTT. This encodes CASSSSRATNTEAFF. Looking up the rest from reference TRBV7-8 and TRBJ1-1 gives the full variable domain: GAGVSQSPRYKVAKRGQDVALRCDPISGHVSLFWYQQALGQGPEFLTYFQNEAQLDKSGLPSDRFFAERPEGSVSTLKIQRTQQEDSAVYLCASSSSRATNTEAFFGQGTRLTVV.

V gene TRBV5-6 combines with J gene TRBJ2-7, with 7 bases that match TRBD2. The CDR3 totals 13 residues. Germline V gives CDR1 SGHDT, CDR2 YYEEEE. J gave up 4 bases and V 0 bases, and 1 base lay outside the gene matches. The chain's CDR3 is CASSLGEGYEQYF. CDR3 DNA sequence: TGTGCCAGCAGCTTGGGGGAGGGGTACGAGCAGTACTTC. The complete variable domain, with remaining parts taken from reference TRBV5-6 and TRBJ2-7, reads DAGVTQSPTHLIKTRGQQVTLRCSPKSGHDTVSWYQQALGQGPQFIFQYYEEEERQRGNFPDRFSGHQFPNYSSELNVNALLLGDSALYLCASSLGEGYEQYFGPGTRLTVT.

This clone appeared a few times. The chain recombines TRBV28 with TRBJ2-2; D gene uncertain. CDR3 length: 13 residues. The germline V gene has CDR1 MDHEN and CDR2 SYDVKM. V was cut by 4 bases and J by 0 bases, with 3 bases left in between. CDR3 sequence (DNA): TGTGCCAGCAGTTACGCGAACACCGGGGAGCTGTTTTTT. Amino acid sequence: CASSYANTGELFF.

In nucleotides, the CDR3 is TGTGCCAGCAGCTTGGAAGTAGAAGGAGTCTATGGCTACACCTTC. Protein sequence: CASSLEVEGVYGYTF. This chain connects TRBV5-4 to TRBJ1-2; D gene unclear. The V end was cut by 0 bases, the J end by 4 bases, with 13 bases between. This CDR3 has 15 residues. Germline loops: CDR1 SGHNT, CDR2 YYREEE (reference sequence).

This clone qualifies as medium-sized. In DNA form, the CDR3 reads TGTGCCAGCAGTTACTGGGGGGGTGAAGCTTTCTTT. Translated: CASSYWGGEAFF. The V and J genes are TRBV6-5 and TRBJ1-1, with D possibly being TRBD1 (5 bases). The CDR3 extends over 12 amino acids. The germline CDR1 and CDR2 sequences are MNHEY and SVGAGI. V dropped 1 base and J dropped 7 bases, with 7 bases sitting between them.

The V gene is TRBV7-6, the J gene TRBJ2-2; D perhaps matches TRBD2 (7 bases). Per the germline V gene, CDR1 is SGHVS and CDR2 is FNYEAQ. Trimming removed 5 bases at V and 4 bases at J, with 17 bases between. The CDR3 has 16 residues. In nucleotides, the CDR3 is TGTGCCAGCAGCCAAATCGGGGGCGGGGGCACCGGGGAGCTGTTTTTT. Its translation: CASSQIGGGGTGELFF.

This clone occurred a few times. V is TRBV5-1 and J is TRBJ2-1; 9 nucleotides align to TRBD1. With 6 bases clipped from V and 7 bases from J, the junction kept 11 bases outside the gene matches. Germline assignment: CDR1 SGHRS and CDR2 YFSETQ. This CDR3 contains 15 residues. This chain's CDR3 is CASKVGTGLINEQFF. CDR3 nucleotides: TGCGCCAGCAAAGTGGGGACAGGGTTAATTAATGAGCAGTTCTTC. Variable domain in full (rest from reference TRBV5-1 and TRBJ2-1): KAGVTQTPRYLIKTRGQQVTLSCSPISGHRSVSWYQQTPGQGLQFLFEYFSETQRNKGNFPGRFSGRQFSNSRSEMNVSTLELGDSALYLCASKVGTGLINEQFFGPGTRLTVL.

The rearrangement joins TRBV15 to TRBJ2-5; weak D call: TRBD1 (6 bases). The CDR3 is made up of 16 amino acids. Trimming pared 2 bases from V and 2 bases from J, leaving 15 bases between. Germline values: CDR1 LNHNV, CDR2 YYDKDF (reference sequence). The CDR3 nucleotides are TGTGCCACCAGCAGACTCGCAGGGGTTGGGCAAGAGACCCAGTACTTC. It yields the protein CATSRLAGVGQETQYF.

The chain employs TRBV9 and TRBJ2-2, with D unclear. CDR1 and CDR2 (germline): SGDLS, YYNGEE. V lost 3 bases and J 4 bases, leaving 4 bases between the germline ends. The CDR3 length is 12 residues. The chain's CDR3 is CASSDGTGELFF. In nucleotides, the CDR3 is TGTGCCAGCAGCGACGGCACCGGGGAGCTGTTTTTT.

This clone came up once. In nucleotides, the CDR3 is TGTGCCAGCAGTGAAATTGGGGGGAGCTATGGCTACACCTTC. It specifies CASSEIGGSYGYTF. This chain joins TRBV2 and TRBJ1-2, with TRBD1 as a possible D gene (5 bases). Germline-derived CDR1 and CDR2 are SNHLY and FYNNEI. CDR3 length equals 14 residues. The V end lost 2 bases, the J end lost 4 bases, and 11 bases lay between the germline ends. Using reference TRBV2 and TRBJ1-2 for the parts outside the CDR3, the full variable domain is EPEVTQTPSHQVTQMGQEVILRCVPISNHLYFYWYRQILGQKVEFLVSFYNNEISEKSEIFDDQFSVERPDGSNFTLKIRSTKLEDSAMYFCASSEIGGSYGYTFGSGTRLTVV.

The chain employs TRBV27 and TRBJ2-3, with TRBD2 matching over 10 bases. With V trimmed by 1 base and J by 6 bases, 10 bases remained unmatched. The CDR3 sequence is 17 residues long. Per the germline V gene, CDR1 is MNHEY and CDR2 is SMNVEV (reference sequence). CDR3 in amino acids: CASSLFPSGGAGDTQYF. Here the CDR3 DNA reads TGTGCCAGCAGTTTATTCCCCAGCGGGGGGGCGGGTGATACGCAGTATTTT.

This chain uses TRBV6-9 with TRBJ2-2; 8 positions match TRBD1. The CDR3 is made up of 15 amino acids. Germline V gives CDR1 MNHGY, CDR2 SVAAGI. J gave up 5 bases and V 3 bases, and 5 bases lay outside the gene matches. The CDR3, as DNA: TGTGCCAGCAGTTACTCTTGGACAGGGACCGGGGAGCTGTTTTTT. Amino acid sequence: CASSYSWTGTGELFF.

This chain connects TRBV6-9 to TRBJ1-2, with D possibly TRBD1 on 6 matching bases. Germline V gene lookup returns CDR1 MNHGY and CDR2 SVAAGI. V lost 3 bases and J 4 bases, leaving 9 bases between the germline ends. The CDR3 consists of 13 residues. DNA of the CDR3: TGTGCCAGCAGTTACCAGGGGAGCTATGGCTACACCTTC. The encoded protein is CASSYQGSYGYTF.

This chain uses TRBV7-2 with TRBJ2-7; a possible D gene is TRBD1 (6 bases). The germline V and J ends were trimmed by 2 bases and 4 bases, with 12 bases remaining between them. CDR3 length: 14 residues. Germline V gene data show CDR1 as SGHTA and CDR2 as FQGNSA. In nucleotides, the CDR3 is TGTGCCAGCAGCTTATGGACAGAAACTTACGAGCAGTACTTC. Translating gives CASSLWTETYEQYF.

This clone was counted between two and nine times. The V gene is TRBV6-4, the J gene TRBJ2-7; 7 positions match TRBD1. Germline V CDR1 and CDR2: MRHNA, SNTAGT. CDR3 size: 16 residues. V was pared by 8 bases and J by 2 bases, with 15 bases of the junction left unmatched. CDR3: CASQTYNRGLPYEQYF. CDR3 DNA sequence: TGTGCCAGCCAAACATACAATAGGGGGCTCCCCTACGAGCAGTACTTC.

The chain couples TRBV6-5 to TRBJ2-1, with 9 bases fitting TRBD1. This CDR3 spans 14 amino acids. V lost 4 bases and J lost 4; bases outside the gene matches: 2. Germline loops: CDR1 MNHEY, CDR2 SVGAGI. This CDR3 is CASSSQGAYNEQFF. The CDR3 DNA follows: TGTGCCAGCAGTTCACAGGGGGCGTACAATGAGCAGTTCTTC.

J is TRBJ1-1 and V is TRBV7-9; D may be TRBD1 (5 bases). V was trimmed by 1 base and J by 10 bases, leaving 13 bases between them. The germline CDR1 and CDR2 sequences are SEHNR and FQNEAQ (reference sequence). CDR3 length: 13 residues. The CDR3 DNA reads as TGTGCCAGCAGCTTAGTAGACACCCAGGGAGCTTTCTTT. Translating it yields CASSLVDTQGAFF.

The V gene is TRBV5-1, the J gene TRBJ2-5; no reliable D call. Between the trimmed V and J ends, which lost 4 bases and 0 bases, there was a span of 10 bases. Per the germline V gene, CDR1 is SGHRS and CDR2 is YFSETQ. The CDR3 totals 14 residues. As DNA, the CDR3 is TGCGCCAGCAGCCCCCGCGGAGACCAAGAGACCCAGTACTTC. It translates to CASSPRGDQETQYF.

This chain connects TRBV7-9 to TRBJ2-7, with D possibly TRBD1 on 5 matching bases. V was cut by 5 bases and J by 0 bases, with 11 bases left in between. This CDR3 spans 14 amino acids. Germline CDR1 reads SEHNR; CDR2 reads FQNEAQ (reference sequence). The CDR3 loop reads CASSHSRVSYEQYF. The CDR3 DNA is TGTGCCAGCAGCCACTCCAGGGTCTCCTACGAGCAGTACTTC.

Concerning this clone itself: This CDR3 is also generated by other DNA sequences in the sample. The V call is TRBV19, the J call TRBJ2-7, with D tentatively TRBD2 (6 bases). Deletions cut 5 bases from V and 4 bases from J, with 9 bases between. The germline CDR1 and CDR2 sequences are LNHDA and SQIVND (reference sequence). The CDR3 sequence is 12 residues long. CDR3 in DNA: TGTGCCAGTAGTCCCGGGGGTTACGAGCAGTACTTC. It is translated as CASSPGGYEQYF.

The chain carries TRBV7-9 and TRBJ1-5, with D unclear. The CDR3 runs to 13 residues. From germline, CDR1 is SEHNR and CDR2 FQNEAQ (reference sequence). Deletions cut 1 base from V and 8 bases from J, with 9 bases between. CDR3 loop: CASSLEGNEPQHF. The DNA of the CDR3 is TGTGCCAGCAGCTTAGAAGGTAATGAGCCCCAGCATTTT.

V is TRBV27 and J is TRBJ2-1, with 7 bases lining up with TRBD2. Trimming cost V 4 bases and J 2 bases; bases outside gene matches: 11. Germline CDR1 and CDR2: MNHEY and SMNVEV (reference sequence). The CDR3 extends over 17 amino acids. The CDR3 region is CASSSIVSGGTYNEQFF. CDR3 coding DNA: TGTGCCAGCAGTTCAATAGTTTCGGGGGGTACCTACAATGAGCAGTTCTTC.

The J gene is TRBJ2-3, the V gene TRBV7-8; TRBD2 matches 8 bases. The CDR3 covers 14 residues. V lost 4 bases to trimming and J lost 5 bases; unmatched junction nucleotides: 5. The germline CDR1 and CDR2 sequences are SGHVS and FQNEAQ. The DNA of the CDR3 is TGTGCCAGCAGCTCCTTTAGCGGGGTAGATACGCAGTATTTT. This encodes CASSSFSGVDTQYF.

This clone was recorded a few times. This rearrangement joins TRBV9 to TRBJ1-2; D not resolved. The CDR3 runs to 14 residues. Trimming removed 4 bases from V and 3 bases from J, with 13 bases in between. Per the germline V gene, CDR1 is SGDLS and CDR2 is YYNGEE. The CDR3 region is CASSPWEPHYGYTF. As DNA, the CDR3 is TGTGCCAGCAGCCCCTGGGAACCACACTATGGCTACACCTTC.

V usage is TRBV2 and J usage is TRBJ1-3; D is unclear. This CDR3 comprises 15 residues. The V end lost 2 bases, the J end lost 0 bases, and 8 bases lay between the germline ends. From germline, CDR1 is SNHLY and CDR2 FYNNEI. CDR3: CASSEPDISGNTIYF. CDR3 in DNA: TGTGCCAGCAGTGAACCTGACATCTCTGGAAACACCATATATTTT.

V usage is TRBV6-5 and J usage is TRBJ2-3; 9 nucleotides line up with TRBD1. Unmatched junction bases numbered 8, after V lost 3 bases and J lost 4 bases. The CDR3 is 16 residues long. From germline, CDR1 is MNHEY and CDR2 SVGAGI. The DNA of the CDR3 is TGTGCCAGCAGTTATCGACGGACAGGGGATGCAGATACGCAGTATTTT. Protein sequence: CASSYRRTGDADTQYF.

The chain couples TRBV6-5 to TRBJ2-7, with 8 bases that match TRBD2. The CDR3 length is 13 residues. With V trimmed by 5 bases and J by 2 bases, 2 bases remained unmatched. CDR1 is MNHEY, CDR2 SVGAGI, per germline. The chain's CDR3 is CASSTGLAYEQYF. CDR3 nucleotides: TGTGCCAGCAGTACGGGACTAGCCTACGAGCAGTACTTC.

The V call is TRBV7-9, the J call TRBJ2-2; tentatively, D is TRBD2 (6 bases). Trimming removed 4 bases at V and 1 base at J, with 16 bases between. This CDR3 comprises 17 residues. Germline V gene sequence: CDR1 SEHNR, CDR2 FQNEAQ (reference sequence). CDR3 nucleotide sequence: TGTGCCAGCAGCTCCCCCCGGGGGAGTCGGAACACCGGGGAGCTGTTTTTT. This translates into CASSSPRGSRNTGELFF. Drawing the rest from reference TRBV7-9 and TRBJ2-2, the complete variable domain is DTGVSQNPRHKITKRGQNVTFRCDPISEHNRLYWYRQTLGQGPEFLTYFQNEAQLEKSRLLSDRFSAERPKGSFSTLEIQRTEQGDSAMYLCASSSPRGSRNTGELFFGEGSRLTVL.

This clone was recorded a few times. The gene calls are TRBV7-9 and TRBJ2-7; 8 nucleotides align to TRBD1. The germline V gene encodes CDR1 SEHNR and CDR2 FQNEAQ (reference sequence). The CDR3 is 13 residues long. With V trimmed by 5 bases and J by 12 bases, 12 bases remained unmatched. The chain's CDR3 is CASSPPDREYPYF. Written as DNA, the CDR3 is TGTGCCAGCAGCCCCCCGGACAGGGAATACCCGTACTTC. Variable domain in full (rest from reference TRBV7-9 and TRBJ2-7): DTGVSQNPRHKITKRGQNVTFRCDPISEHNRLYWYRQTLGQGPEFLTYFQNEAQLEKSRLLSDRFSAERPKGSFSTLEIQRTEQGDSAMYLCASSPPDREYPYFGPGTRLTVT.

The genes are TRBV11-1 and TRBJ2-5; 8 positions agree with TRBD1. CDR3 length: 14 residues. The junction had 6 bases not matched to a gene; V was cut back by 5 bases and J by 4 bases. CDR1 and CDR2 from the germline V gene are SGHAT and FQDESV (reference sequence). The CDR3 loop reads CASSRTGGRETQYF. CDR3 nucleotide sequence: TGTGCCAGCAGCCGTACAGGGGGACGAGAGACCCAGTACTTC.